The 7 T cell receptor beta chains listed next were all sequenced from one sample in a study of CD8 T cells in ankylosing spondylitis. TCRdb independently ran MiXCR on the 5' RACE reads; one entry per CDR3 protein. Of about 240,000 distinct CDR3 sequences in the sample, over 8.5% are singletons; the top ten hold about 6.5%. Sequenced material: blood, either unsorted or a sorted T cell fraction (not recorded which). The origin of the receptors is a male donor with ankylosing spondylitis or in good health (not recorded which).

This clonotype has at least ten counts. The rearrangement joins TRBV5-1 to TRBJ2-5; unclear D gene. V was cut by 4 bases and J by 0 bases, with 4 bases left in between. This CDR3 has 12 residues. Germline lookup yields CDR1 SGHRS and CDR2 YFSETQ. In DNA form, the CDR3 reads TGCGCCAGCAGCAAGTACCAAGAGACCCAGTACTTC. Residues: CASSKYQETQYF.

This clonotype was observed a few times. V usage is TRBV20-1 and J usage is TRBJ2-7; 8 positions match TRBD2. There are 14 residues in the CDR3. Germline V gene data show CDR1 as DFQATT and CDR2 as SNEGSKA (reference sequence). The junction had 9 bases not matched to a gene; V was cut back by 6 bases and J by 2 bases. CDR3 protein: CSAPGLANTYEQYF. DNA for the CDR3: TGCAGTGCGCCCGGACTAGCTAACACCTACGAGCAGTACTTC.

This clonotype was counted at least ten times. This sequence joins TRBV5-1 and TRBJ2-7, with 7 bases aligning to TRBD1. The CDR3 is 14 residues long. Germline V gives CDR1 SGHRS, CDR2 YFSETQ. The ends lost 4 bases at V and 7 bases at J; junction bases unmatched: 11. Here the CDR3 DNA reads TGCGCCAGCAGCCTTGAACAGGGGCAGTATGAGCAGTACTTC. Its protein is CASSLEQGQYEQYF.

Many counts were recorded for this clonotype. The gene calls are TRBV11-2 and TRBJ2-1; the D is unclear. The length of the CDR3 is 15 residues. Per germline, CDR1 SGHAT and CDR2 FQNNGV. V lost 0 bases and J lost 0, with 6 bases in between. Here the CDR3 DNA reads TGTGCCAGCAGCTTAGAGGACCACTCCTACAATGAGCAGTTCTTC. Translation: CASSLEDHSYNEQFF.

This clonotype has a count of ten or more. The chain carries TRBV7-2 and TRBJ2-4; 14 bases match TRBD2. With V trimmed by 3 bases and J by 3 bases, 1 base remained unmatched. This CDR3 comprises 16 residues. Germline CDR1 is SGHTA and CDR2 is FQGNSA. CDR3 in DNA: TGTGCCAGCAGCTTTGGACTAGCGGGGGGCAAAAACATTCAGTACTTC. As protein: CASSFGLAGGKNIQYF.

This clonotype was found many times. The chain carries TRBV12-3 or TRBV12-4 and TRBJ1-1; D is unresolved. CDR3 length: 13 residues. V lost 4 bases, J lost 3 bases, and 9 bases lay in between. The DNA for the CDR3 is TGTGCCAGCAGTTGGAAAGGAGACACTGAAGCTTTCTTT. Protein: CASSWKGDTEAFF.

This clonotype was counted ten times or more. The chain combines TRBV20-1 with TRBJ2-1; 7 bases agree with TRBD1. The CDR3 consists of 14 residues. Germline CDR1 reads DFQATT; CDR2 reads SNEGSKA (reference sequence). With V trimmed by 6 bases and J by 2 bases, 7 bases remained unmatched. The CDR3 nucleotides read TGCAGTGCCACCGTGAGGGGGCCCTACAATGAGCAGTTCTTC. Its translation is CSATVRGPYNEQFF.